A single TCR beta chain is shown here with its context. The antigen it recognizes is unknown. No base-level quality is on record; no much larger clone is a single base apart. The trim is 7 bases for V and 7 bases for J, with a gap of 11 bases between the germline ends. There are 12 amino acids in the CDR3, from cysteine to phenylalanine inclusive. Only the CDR3 DNA is retained, 36 bases long and in frame from the first base. CDR1 and CDR2 were assigned from the germline V gene as SGHVS and FQNEAQ. Participants in the prospective study were aged roughly 18 to 100 years, lived in 20 to 25 United States geographic areas, and enrolled through a virtual design. In the prospective study, participants were assigned to cohorts based on the clinical history participants reported in a screening survey and a study questionnaire. ImmuneRACE Cohort 3 recovered participants were defined by two consecutive negative NP/OP PCR tests, healthcare professional clearance, or symptom resolution. In the prospective study, whole blood, serum and a nasopharyngeal or oropharyngeal swab were collected from each participant by mobile phlebotomists. Prospective study participants could optionally give additional blood draws and questionnaires over an approximately two-month period. Prospective study blood samples were shipped either frozen or at room temperature before DNA extraction.

The sample belongs to a study of blood T cell repertoires in COVID-19 (dated by TCRdb to 2018 to 2020). General notes on the study: Samples covering the acute and convalescent phases of COVID-19 were provided by collaborators in the United States, Italy and Spain. The material from the prospective study consisted of cDNA or gDNA derived from T cells, B-cell-depleted T cells, or PBMCs. Subjects who had been exposed to COVID-19, were actively infected with it, or had recovered from it provided the deeply sampled blood TCRbeta repertoires that made up the dataset. The repertoires were released in a freely available public database intended as a resource for research on the immune response to SARS-CoV-2. Samples came from the ongoing ImmuneRACE study (first 160 participants) plus 1,254 subjects from 6 global collaborators. Sample metadata almost always included a de-identified subject ID, COVID-19 status, age in years and sex. Where HLA class I and class II types were available, the types were taken from metadata supplied by the sample provider, not from assay-based typing. Points the paper makes about the study in general: The quantity of clinical and demographic metadata differed by source and by participant and was supplied without curation.

TCRbeta CDR3 regions were amplified from genomic DNA using the immunoSEQ Assay, a bias-controlled multiplex PCR. The original methods were these. Nucleated cell counts per sample were estimated from amplification of reference gene primers within the assay. To quantify the absolute abundance of each unique TCRbeta CDR3 rearrangement, sequence reads were collapsed and filtered. For each sample, productive Simpson clonality was calculated as the square root of Simpson's diversity index across productive rearrangements. TCRdb carries this immuneACCESS record with in-frame sequences only. Its versions omit some clonotypes, under half of them owing to an unresolved V gene in the studies checked, with the rest unexplained. V and J calls and clone size are as listed in that table; D and trimming were resolved from the DNA. The sample contains a few hundred thousand clones, around 89% of them found a single time. The ten largest clones take up 8.8% of the sample.

This receptor was taken from a man in his forties or fifties who had recovered from COVID-19. This receptor chain uses TRBV7-8 and TRBJ1-5; the D gene is not confidently resolved. The specimen sequenced was PBMCs or T cells enriched from blood (not recorded which). The CDR3 protein: CASTMGGQPQHF. The bases read TGTGCCAGCACGATGGGAGGGCAGCCCCAGCATTTT. Full variable domain (CDR3 extended with the reference TRBV7-8 and TRBJ1-5 proteins): GAGVSQSPRYKVAKRGQDVALRCDPISGHVSLFWYQQALGQGPEFLTYFQNEAQLDKSGLPSDRFFAERPEGSVSTLKIQRTQQEDSAVYLCASTMGGQPQHFGDGTRLSIL.